This is a list of T cell receptor beta chains from one sample in a study of GPR56 and killer-like receptors on CD4 memory cells. TCRdb re-called the reads; every CDR3 protein appears as one record, without DNA. Across over 2,000 distinct CDR3 sequences, the top ten clones capture around 5.3% of the sample. The sequenced sample consisted of memory CD4+ T cells from blood. These receptor sequences come from a human donor in good health. Each CDR3 is given with its conserved first and last residue. Fields, in order: CDR3 length, V gene, J gene, clone size, CDR3 protein. Some rows mark clone size as missing; the rest say once, few, many or name a class of expanded clone.

CDR3 length: 13
V gene: TRBV7-9
J gene: TRBJ2-4
clone size: medium-sized
CDR3 protein: CASSGPEQPRKYF

CDR3 length: 11
V gene: TRBV6-1
J gene: TRBJ1-2
clone size: large
CDR3 protein: CASKGEDGYTF

CDR3 length: 15
V gene: TRBV7-9
J gene: TRBJ2-3
clone size: medium-sized
CDR3 protein: CASSDRQGGTDTQYF

CDR3 length: 12
V gene: TRBV20-1
J gene: TRBJ2-1
clone size: NA
CDR3 protein: CSAPPGPNEQFF

CDR3 length: 14
V gene: TRBV2
J gene: TRBJ1-2
clone size: NA
CDR3 protein: CASNDGQGGYGYTF

CDR3 length: 17
V gene: TRBV19
J gene: TRBJ2-3
clone size: large
CDR3 protein: CASSRTLTSGGTDTQYF

CDR3 length: 16
V gene: TRBV9
J gene: TRBJ2-3
clone size: medium-sized
CDR3 protein: CASSVGVVDYTDTQYF

CDR3 length: 12
V gene: TRBV30
J gene: TRBJ1-3
clone size: medium-sized
CDR3 protein: CAWGLSGNTIYF

CDR3 length: 15
V gene: TRBV6-1
J gene: TRBJ2-6
clone size: large
CDR3 protein: CASRTGGSGANVLTF

CDR3 length: 12
V gene: TRBV23-1
J gene: TRBJ2-5
clone size: NA
CDR3 protein: CASSHPGGTQYF

CDR3 length: 15
V gene: TRBV7-9
J gene: TRBJ1-3
clone size: medium-sized
CDR3 protein: CASSLGREDGNTIYF

CDR3 length: 13
V gene: TRBV15
J gene: TRBJ2-7
clone size: NA
CDR3 protein: CATSRSRSYEQYF

CDR3 length: 12
V gene: TRBV2
J gene: TRBJ1-4
clone size: NA
CDR3 protein: CASSGNHEKLFF

CDR3 length: 16
V gene: TRBV13
J gene: TRBJ2-7
clone size: medium-sized
CDR3 protein: CASSFAGRGSYYEQYF

CDR3 length: 15
V gene: TRBV6-1
J gene: TRBJ2-3
clone size: large
CDR3 protein: CASSQDSSSTDTQYF

CDR3 length: 15
V gene: TRBV7-9
J gene: TRBJ1-5
clone size: NA
CDR3 protein: CASSPGTALREPQHF

CDR3 length: 16
V gene: TRBV27
J gene: TRBJ2-4
clone size: large
CDR3 protein: CASSPDYGRAKNIQYF

CDR3 length: 14
V gene: TRBV2
J gene: TRBJ1-4
clone size: NA
CDR3 protein: CASRGDGSGEKLFF

CDR3 length: 13
V gene: TRBV29-1
J gene: TRBJ2-5
clone size: medium-sized
CDR3 protein: CSQSGRAGETQYF

CDR3 length: 16
V gene: TRBV5-6
J gene: TRBJ2-5
clone size: medium-sized
CDR3 protein: CASSRSGPFSRETQYF

CDR3 length: 14
V gene: TRBV18
J gene: TRBJ1-5
clone size: NA
CDR3 protein: CASSPDSSGQPQHF

CDR3 length: 15
V gene: TRBV6-1
J gene: TRBJ1-4
clone size: large
CDR3 protein: CASSAGPAPNEKLFF

CDR3 length: 15
V gene: TRBV5-6
J gene: TRBJ2-5
clone size: medium-sized
CDR3 protein: CASSRLQGILKTQYF

CDR3 length: 17
V gene: TRBV5-6
J gene: TRBJ1-4
clone size: medium-sized
CDR3 protein: CASSPRTGETANEKLFF

CDR3 length: 14
V gene: TRBV24-1
J gene: TRBJ2-5
clone size: medium-sized
CDR3 protein: CATSEASGGETQYF

CDR3 length: 13
V gene: TRBV19
J gene: TRBJ2-2
clone size: NA
CDR3 protein: CASTSGRAGELFF

CDR3 length: 15
V gene: TRBV7-9
J gene: TRBJ2-7
clone size: medium-sized
CDR3 protein: CASSPRLAGGYEQYF

CDR3 length: 12
V gene: TRBV7-9
J gene: TRBJ2-7
clone size: NA
CDR3 protein: CASSLVGREQYF

CDR3 length: 15
V gene: TRBV24-1
J gene: TRBJ2-2
clone size: large
CDR3 protein: CATSDSSGRTGELFF

CDR3 length: 14
V gene: TRBV24-1
J gene: TRBJ1-1
clone size: medium-sized
CDR3 protein: CATSDNRGQGRAFF

CDR3 length: 18
V gene: TRBV20-1
J gene: TRBJ2-1
clone size: NA
CDR3 protein: CSARASPRFYPVYNEQFF

CDR3 length: 12
V gene: TRBV7-9
J gene: TRBJ2-1
clone size: medium-sized
CDR3 protein: CASSLRQLEQFF

CDR3 length: 15
V gene: TRBV4-1
J gene: TRBJ1-2
clone size: NA
CDR3 protein: CASSQDWDLDYGYTF

CDR3 length: 16
V gene: TRBV18
J gene: TRBJ2-1
clone size: NA
CDR3 protein: CASSPIGGFSYNEQFF

CDR3 length: 13
V gene: TRBV7-9
J gene: TRBJ2-7
clone size: NA
CDR3 protein: CASSQHNSYEQYF

CDR3 length: 18
V gene: TRBV20-1
J gene: TRBJ1-2
clone size: NA
CDR3 protein: CSAQGQGQGSFLNYGYTF

CDR3 length: 13
V gene: TRBV20-1
J gene: TRBJ1-6
clone size: NA
CDR3 protein: CSAPRGMSSPLHF

CDR3 length: 16
V gene: TRBV5-6
J gene: TRBJ2-6
clone size: medium-sized
CDR3 protein: CASSLESGSGANVLTF

CDR3 length: 16
V gene: TRBV11-2
J gene: TRBJ2-7
clone size: NA
CDR3 protein: CASRVTAGTSGNEQYF

CDR3 length: 15
V gene: TRBV24-1
J gene: TRBJ2-1
clone size: large
CDR3 protein: CATSDPGGRRNEQFF

CDR3 length: 14
V gene: TRBV20-1
J gene: TRBJ2-2
clone size: NA
CDR3 protein: CSARRREARGELFF

CDR3 length: 15
V gene: TRBV6-1
J gene: TRBJ2-2
clone size: large
CDR3 protein: CASRQGLRNTGELFF

CDR3 length: 14
V gene: TRBV9
J gene: TRBJ1-4
clone size: NA
CDR3 protein: CASSHRATNEKLFF

CDR3 length: 16
V gene: TRBV3-1
J gene: TRBJ2-1
clone size: NA
CDR3 protein: CASSQYSGGLYNEQFF

CDR3 length: 16
V gene: TRBV24-1
J gene: TRBJ2-1
clone size: medium-sized
CDR3 protein: CATSGDRGGSYNEQFF

CDR3 length: 16
V gene: TRBV6-1
J gene: TRBJ2-1
clone size: NA
CDR3 protein: CASSRAGTGRSNEQFF

CDR3 length: 15
V gene: TRBV29-1
J gene: TRBJ2-1
clone size: large
CDR3 protein: CSVERWGTRWGEQFF

CDR3 length: 13
V gene: TRBV29-1
J gene: TRBJ1-5
clone size: medium-sized
CDR3 protein: CSVVGQKNQPQHF

CDR3 length: 12
V gene: TRBV6-6
J gene: TRBJ1-1
clone size: large
CDR3 protein: CASSYQGFEAFF

CDR3 length: 14
V gene: TRBV30
J gene: TRBJ2-6
clone size: NA
CDR3 protein: CAWSTGHGANVLTF

CDR3 length: 14
V gene: TRBV20-1
J gene: TRBJ2-2
clone size: NA
CDR3 protein: CSAPDRLNTGELFF

CDR3 length: 14
V gene: TRBV4-1
J gene: TRBJ2-7
clone size: NA
CDR3 protein: CATGMRLDRDEQYF

CDR3 length: 18
V gene: TRBV6-2/TRBV6-3
J gene: TRBJ2-4
clone size: large
CDR3 protein: CASSSLKDFGSAKNIQYF

CDR3 length: 14
V gene: TRBV9
J gene: TRBJ1-1
clone size: NA
CDR3 protein: CASSVVNRNTEAFF

CDR3 length: 12
V gene: TRBV28
J gene: TRBJ2-7
clone size: NA
CDR3 protein: CASSSLPLEQYF

CDR3 length: 16
V gene: TRBV20-1
J gene: TRBJ2-7
clone size: NA
CDR3 protein: CSVSKGGTSGRYEQYF

CDR3 length: 11
V gene: TRBV20-1
J gene: TRBJ2-3
clone size: NA
CDR3 protein: CSASPTDTQYF

CDR3 length: 16
V gene: TRBV28
J gene: TRBJ1-6
clone size: medium-sized
CDR3 protein: CASSLIAGRNNSPLHF

CDR3 length: 16
V gene: TRBV24-1
J gene: TRBJ2-6
clone size: medium-sized
CDR3 protein: CATSDPGPSGANVLTF

CDR3 length: 15
V gene: TRBV18
J gene: TRBJ2-2
clone size: medium-sized
CDR3 protein: CASSPGAGAGGELFF